The clone carrying this TCR beta chain has at least ten counts. This sample was taken from a study of molecular identifiers for immune sequencing clone quantification. TCRdb re-analysed the PCR reads in MiXCR, keeping a single row per CDR3 protein. The table includes about 640,000 distinct CDR3 sequences, 20% detected once. The clonotype was recovered from a human donor in good health. Some libraries in this study had Jurkat cell RNA spiked in. Specimen: naive CD8+ T cells from blood, with Jurkat cell RNA spiked in. Subset described: FACS-sorted CD8+CD4-CCR7+CD45RA+ naive T cells.

CDR3 nucleotides: TGTGCCAGCAGCTTAGCTACTAGCGGGCTAAGCACAGATACGCAGTATTTT. Translating gives CASSLATSGLSTDTQYF. The V gene is TRBV7-2, the J gene TRBJ2-3; 9 bases match TRBD2. Germline assignment: CDR1 SGHTA and CDR2 FQGNSA. V trimming: 0 bases; J trimming: 0 bases; junction bases outside the gene matches: 4. The CDR3 contains 17 residues.